This entry describes one TCR beta chain. In the study's own analysis: Nucleated cell counts were estimated from reference gene primer amplification. This table comes from immunoSEQ multiplex PCR, and its TCRdb copy is limited to in-frame clones, with some not included. V, J and clone size reflect that table, while D and trimming were determined from the DNA. The sample lists hundreds of thousands of clones, more than 75% occurring once. The sample comes from a study of blood T cell repertoires in COVID-19. The overall study: COVID-19 samples collected from the United States, Italy and Spain covered acute and convalescent phases. In each case, the material was cDNA or gDNA derived from T cells, B-cell-depleted T cells, or PBMCs.

Germline CDR1 ENHRY, CDR2 SYGVKD. Between the trimmed V and J ends, which lost 8 bases and 6 bases, there was a span of 11 bases. CDR3 size: 12 residues. The TCR was taken from a woman between 18 and 30 years old who had recovered from COVID-19. The sequenced material came from peripheral blood. This chain links TRBV10-3 with TRBJ2-1; D is possibly TRBD1 (5 bases). CDR3 bases: TGTGCCATCCAGGGTTGGGGCAATGAGCAGTTCTTC. Residues: CAIQGWGNEQFF.